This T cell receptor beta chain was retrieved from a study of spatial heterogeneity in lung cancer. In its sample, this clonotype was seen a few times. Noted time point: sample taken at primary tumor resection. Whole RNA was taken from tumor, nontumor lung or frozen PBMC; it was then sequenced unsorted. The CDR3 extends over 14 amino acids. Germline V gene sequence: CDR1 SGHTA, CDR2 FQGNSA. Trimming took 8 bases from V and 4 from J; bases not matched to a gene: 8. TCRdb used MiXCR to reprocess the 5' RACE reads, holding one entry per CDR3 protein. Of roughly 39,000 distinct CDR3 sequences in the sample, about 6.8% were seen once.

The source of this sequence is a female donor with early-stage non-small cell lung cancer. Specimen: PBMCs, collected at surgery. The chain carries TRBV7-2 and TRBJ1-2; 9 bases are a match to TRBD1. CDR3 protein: CASDRGFSGYGYTF. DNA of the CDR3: TGTGCCAGCGACAGGGGGTTCTCGGGCTATGGCTACACCTTC.